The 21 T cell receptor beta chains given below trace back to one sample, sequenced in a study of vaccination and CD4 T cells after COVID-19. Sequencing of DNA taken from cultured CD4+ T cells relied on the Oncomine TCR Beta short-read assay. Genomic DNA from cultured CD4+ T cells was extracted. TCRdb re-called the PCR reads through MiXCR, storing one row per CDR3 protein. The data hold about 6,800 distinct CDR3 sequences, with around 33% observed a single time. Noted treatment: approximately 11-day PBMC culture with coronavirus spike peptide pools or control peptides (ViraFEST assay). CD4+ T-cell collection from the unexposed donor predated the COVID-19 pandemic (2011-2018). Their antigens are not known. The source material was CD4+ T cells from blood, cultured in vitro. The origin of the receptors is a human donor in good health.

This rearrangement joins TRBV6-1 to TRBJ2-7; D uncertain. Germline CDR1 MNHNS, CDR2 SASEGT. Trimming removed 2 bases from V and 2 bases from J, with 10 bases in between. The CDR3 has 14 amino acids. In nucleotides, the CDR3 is TGTGCCAGCAGTGAATTCGGTCAAACCTACGAGCAGTACTTC. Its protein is CASSEFGQTYEQYF.

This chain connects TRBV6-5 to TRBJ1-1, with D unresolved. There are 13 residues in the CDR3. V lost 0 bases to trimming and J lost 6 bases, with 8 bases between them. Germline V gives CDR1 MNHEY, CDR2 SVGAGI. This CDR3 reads CASSYSEESEAFF. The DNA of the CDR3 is TGTGCCAGCAGTTACTCCGAAGAGTCTGAAGCTTTCTTT.

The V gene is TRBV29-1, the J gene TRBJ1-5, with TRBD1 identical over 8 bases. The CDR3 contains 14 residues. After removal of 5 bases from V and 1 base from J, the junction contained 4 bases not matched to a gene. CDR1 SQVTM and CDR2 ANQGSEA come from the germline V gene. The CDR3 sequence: CSVRTGSSNQPQHF. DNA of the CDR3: TGCAGCGTTCGGACAGGGTCGAGCAATCAGCCCCAGCATTTT.

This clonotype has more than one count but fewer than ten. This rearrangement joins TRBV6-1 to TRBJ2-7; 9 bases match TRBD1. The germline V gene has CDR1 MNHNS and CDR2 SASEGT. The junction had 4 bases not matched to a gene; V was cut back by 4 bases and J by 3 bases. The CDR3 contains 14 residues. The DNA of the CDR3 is TGTGCCAGCAGTGCCGGGACAGGGAACTACGAGCAGTACTTC. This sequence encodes CASSAGTGNYEQYF.

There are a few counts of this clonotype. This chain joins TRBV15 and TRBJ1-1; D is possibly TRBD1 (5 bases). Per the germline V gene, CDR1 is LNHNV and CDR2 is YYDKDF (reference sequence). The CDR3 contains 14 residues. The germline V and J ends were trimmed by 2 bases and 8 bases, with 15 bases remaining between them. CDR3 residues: CATSRTPWGFEAFF. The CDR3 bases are TGTGCCACCAGCAGAACGCCCTGGGGGTTCGAAGCTTTCTTT.

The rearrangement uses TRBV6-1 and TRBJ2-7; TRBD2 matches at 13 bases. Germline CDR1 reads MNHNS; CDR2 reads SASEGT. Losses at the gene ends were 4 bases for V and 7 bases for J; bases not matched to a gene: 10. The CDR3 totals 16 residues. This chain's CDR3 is CASSAELAGGGWEQYF. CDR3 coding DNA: TGTGCCAGCAGTGCCGAACTAGCGGGAGGGGGCTGGGAGCAGTACTTC.

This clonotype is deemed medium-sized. CDR3 in amino acids: CSATRTGNNNSPLHF. CDR3 DNA: TGCAGTGCTACCCGGACAGGGAATAATAATTCACCCCTCCACTTT. This sequence joins TRBV20-1 and TRBJ1-6; 8 bases are shared with TRBD1. Per the germline V gene, CDR1 is DFQATT and CDR2 is SNEGSKA (reference sequence). This CDR3 is 15 amino acids long. Trimming at V came to 4 bases and at J to 5 bases, leaving 7 bases not matched to a gene.

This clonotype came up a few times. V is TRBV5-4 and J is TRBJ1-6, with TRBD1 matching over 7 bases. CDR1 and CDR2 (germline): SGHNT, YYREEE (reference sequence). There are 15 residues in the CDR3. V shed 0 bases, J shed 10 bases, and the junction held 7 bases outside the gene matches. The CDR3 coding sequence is TGTGCCAGCAGCTTGGGAGGGACAGTAGAGTCACCCCTCCACTTT. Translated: CASSLGGTVESPLHF.

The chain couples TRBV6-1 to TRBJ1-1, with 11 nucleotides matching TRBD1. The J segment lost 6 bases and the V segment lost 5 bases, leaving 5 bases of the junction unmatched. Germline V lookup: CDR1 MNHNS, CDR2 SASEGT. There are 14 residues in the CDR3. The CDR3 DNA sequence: TGTGCCAGCAGTACCGGGACAGGGGGTTCTGAAGCTTTCTTT. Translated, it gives CASSTGTGGSEAFF.

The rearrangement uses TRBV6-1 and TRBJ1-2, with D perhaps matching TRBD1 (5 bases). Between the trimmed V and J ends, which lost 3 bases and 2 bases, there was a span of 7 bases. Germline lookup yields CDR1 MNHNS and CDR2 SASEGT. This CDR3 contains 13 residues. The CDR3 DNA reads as TGTGCCAGCAGTGATCGGGGCAACTATGGCTACACCTTC. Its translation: CASSDRGNYGYTF.

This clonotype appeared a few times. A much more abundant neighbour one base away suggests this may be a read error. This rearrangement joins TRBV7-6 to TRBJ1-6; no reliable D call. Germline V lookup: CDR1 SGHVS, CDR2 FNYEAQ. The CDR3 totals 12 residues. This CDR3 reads CVSSLPGSPLHF. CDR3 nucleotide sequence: TGTGTCAGCAGCTTACCAGGATCACCCCTCCACTTT.

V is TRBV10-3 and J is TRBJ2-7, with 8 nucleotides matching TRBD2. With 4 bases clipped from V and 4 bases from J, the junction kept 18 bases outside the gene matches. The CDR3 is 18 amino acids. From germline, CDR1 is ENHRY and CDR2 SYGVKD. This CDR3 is CAISGPSPSSGTTYEQYF. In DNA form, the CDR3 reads TGTGCCATCAGTGGCCCCTCCCCTAGTAGCGGGACAACTTACGAGCAGTACTTC.

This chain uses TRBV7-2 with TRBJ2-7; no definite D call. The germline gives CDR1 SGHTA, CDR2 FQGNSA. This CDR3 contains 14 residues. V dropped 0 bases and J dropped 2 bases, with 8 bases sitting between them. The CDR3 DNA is TGTGCCAGCAGCTTAGCGGCGGCCCCCTACGAGCAGTACTTC. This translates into CASSLAAAPYEQYF.

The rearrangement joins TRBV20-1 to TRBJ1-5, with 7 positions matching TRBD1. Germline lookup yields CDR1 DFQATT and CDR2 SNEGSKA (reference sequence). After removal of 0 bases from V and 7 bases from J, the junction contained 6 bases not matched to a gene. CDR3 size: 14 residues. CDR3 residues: CSARETGILQPQHF. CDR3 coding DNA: TGCAGTGCTAGAGAGACAGGGATTTTGCAGCCCCAGCATTTT.

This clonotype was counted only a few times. DNA for the CDR3: TGCAGTGCTAGGTCTTTACGGGAGGGCCGTGAGCAGTTCTTC. This encodes CSARSLREGREQFF. The V call is TRBV20-1, the J call TRBJ2-1, with 8 bases lining up with TRBD2. This CDR3 comprises 14 residues. Germline V lookup: CDR1 DFQATT, CDR2 SNEGSKA (reference sequence). V gave up 3 bases and J gave up 9 bases; unmatched junction bases: 10.

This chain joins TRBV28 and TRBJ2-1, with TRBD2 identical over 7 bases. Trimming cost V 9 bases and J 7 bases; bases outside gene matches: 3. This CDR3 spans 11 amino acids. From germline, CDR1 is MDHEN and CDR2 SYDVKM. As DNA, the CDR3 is TGTGCCAGTCCCGGGAGGAATGAGCAGTTCTTC. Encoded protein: CASPGRNEQFF. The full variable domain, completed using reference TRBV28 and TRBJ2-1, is DVKVTQSSRYLVKRTGEKVFLECVQDMDHENMFWYRQDPGLGLRLIYFSYDVKMKEKGDIPEGYSVSREKKERFSLILESASTNQTSMYLCASPGRNEQFFGPGTRLTVL.

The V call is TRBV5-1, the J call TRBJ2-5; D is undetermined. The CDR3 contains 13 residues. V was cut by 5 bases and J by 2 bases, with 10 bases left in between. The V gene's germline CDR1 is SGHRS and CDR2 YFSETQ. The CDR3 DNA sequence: TGCGCCAGCAGAACCTTGCCTCAAGAGACCCAGTACTTC. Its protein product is CASRTLPQETQYF. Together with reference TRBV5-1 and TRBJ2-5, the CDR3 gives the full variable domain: KAGVTQTPRYLIKTRGQQVTLSCSPISGHRSVSWYQQTPGQGLQFLFEYFSETQRNKGNFPGRFSGRQFSNSRSEMNVSTLELGDSALYLCASRTLPQETQYFGPGTRLLVL.

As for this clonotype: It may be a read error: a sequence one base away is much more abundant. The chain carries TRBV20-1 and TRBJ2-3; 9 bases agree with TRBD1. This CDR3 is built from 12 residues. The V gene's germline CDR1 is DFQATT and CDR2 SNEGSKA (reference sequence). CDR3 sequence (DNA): TGCAGTGTGGGACAGGGCACAGATTCGCAGTATTTT. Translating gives CSVGQGTDSQYF.

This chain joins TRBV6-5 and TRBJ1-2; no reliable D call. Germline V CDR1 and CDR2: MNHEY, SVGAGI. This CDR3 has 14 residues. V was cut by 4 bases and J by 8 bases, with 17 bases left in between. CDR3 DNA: TGTGCCAGCAGTTCTAGGGCCTCGTACCCCGGCTACACCTTC. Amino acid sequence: CASSSRASYPGYTF.

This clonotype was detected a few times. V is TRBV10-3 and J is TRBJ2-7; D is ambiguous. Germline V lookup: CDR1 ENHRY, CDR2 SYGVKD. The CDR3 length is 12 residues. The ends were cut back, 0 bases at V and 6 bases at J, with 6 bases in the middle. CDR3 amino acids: CAISESLTEQYF. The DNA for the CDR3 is TGTGCCATCAGTGAGTCTCTCACCGAGCAGTACTTC.

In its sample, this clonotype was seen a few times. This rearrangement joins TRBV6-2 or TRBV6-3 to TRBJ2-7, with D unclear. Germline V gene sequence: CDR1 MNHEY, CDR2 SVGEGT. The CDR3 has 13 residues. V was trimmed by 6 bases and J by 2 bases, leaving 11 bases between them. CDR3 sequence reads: CASSRPATYEQYF. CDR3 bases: TGTGCCAGCAGCCGCCCGGCCACCTACGAGCAGTACTTC.